This note documents a single T cell receptor beta chain sequence. Its matching antigen is unknown. Measured with immunoSEQ multiplex PCR; TCRdb has only the in-frame clones, and not every one. The sample includes 45,000 to 55,000 clones, 81% seen only once; the top ten take 5.5% to 7%. The source of the sample is a study of OX40 agonist ivuxolimab in advanced cancers. Study results and limitations: There were, on average, more expanded clones in CD8+ T cells than in CD4+.

The study sampled blood at baseline, cycle 4 day 1, and cycle 7 day 1. CDR1 is SQVTM, CDR2 ANQGSEA, per germline. There are 15 residues in the CDR3. V shed 1 base and J 3 bases; nucleotides not matched to a gene: 6. This chain joins TRBV29-1 and TRBJ2-1; 7 bases are shared with TRBD2. The clonotype comes from an adult with an advanced solid tumor such as melanoma, head and neck, liver or kidney cancer. The sample in question was CD4+ or CD8+ T cells sorted from blood, obtained in a trial of the OX40 agonist ivuxolimab. The CDR3 sequence is CSVEGGAGSYNEQFF. Here the CDR3 DNA reads TGCAGCGTTGAAGGGGGAGCGGGAAGCTACAATGAGCAGTTCTTC.